The rows below give T cell receptor beta chains drawn from one sample of a study of OX40 agonist ivuxolimab in advanced cancers. Only in-frame clones appear in the TCRdb table, and some are missing; sequencing was by immunoSEQ multiplex PCR. The sample yields approximately 50,000 clones, more than 70% seen once. Sample: CD4+ or CD8+ T cells sorted from blood, taken in a trial of the OX40 agonist ivuxolimab. The receptor set was obtained from an adult with an advanced solid tumor such as melanoma, head and neck, liver or kidney cancer. Each CDR3 is given with its conserved first and last residue. The D gene is left open where the match is weak. Rows give clone size only sometimes, using once, few, many, or a class for an expanded clone.

NA | TRBJ2-5 | 18 | NA | TRBV18 | TGTGCCAGCTCACCACGCCAATCGGGGGCAGGGGGACAGGAGACCCAGTACTTC | CASSPRQSGAGGQETQYF
NA | TRBJ1-4 | 16 | NA | TRBV19 | TGTGCCAGTACCTCTGGAGCAGGGGCTGACGGTGAAAAACTGTTTTTT | CASTSGAGADGEKLFF
once | TRBJ1-2 | 13 | NA | TRBV7-3 | TGTGCCAGCAGCTTCCGACAGCCCTTGGGCTACACCTTC | CASSFRQPLGYTF
NA | TRBJ2-5 | 14 | NA | TRBV5-4 | TGTGCCAGCAGCTTGGACAGGGTCCAAGAGACCCAGTACTTC | CASSLDRVQETQYF
NA | TRBJ2-2 | 15 | NA | TRBV25-1 | TGTGCCAGCAGTGATGTCGACAGCTTCACCGGGGAGCTGTTTTTT | CASSDVDSFTGELFF
NA | TRBJ2-7 | 14 | TRBD2 | TRBV28 | TGTGCCAGCAGAATAGCGGGAGGGCTCTACGAGCAGTACTTC | CASRIAGGLYEQYF
NA | TRBJ2-1 | 15 | NA | TRBV2 | TGTGCCAGCAGAGCCTTAGCGGCCTCCTACAATGAGCAGTTCTTC | CASRALAASYNEQFF
NA | TRBJ2-1 | 17 | TRBD2 | TRBV18 | TGTGCCAGCTCCCAAAGTACGAGCGGGAGGGCCCCAAATGAGCAGTTCTTC | CASSQSTSGRAPNEQFF
NA | TRBJ2-7 | 14 | NA | TRBV11-2 | TGTGCCAGCAGCTTAGAGCGGCTAGTCTACGAGCAGTACTTC | CASSLERLVYEQYF
NA | TRBJ1-2 | 13 | NA | TRBV6-5 | TGTGCCAGCAGTCGGACACAAAACTATGGCTACACCTTC | CASSRTQNYGYTF
NA | TRBJ1-1 | 13 | NA | TRBV6-1 | TGTGCCAGCAGTGAAATAGGGAACACTGAAGCTTTCTTT | CASSEIGNTEAFF
few | TRBJ1-1 | 13 | NA | TRBV30 | TGTGCCTGGGCAGCTCAACTGAACACTGAAGCTTTCTTT | CAWAAQLNTEAFF
NA | TRBJ2-2 | 19 | NA | TRBV6-7 | TGTGCCAGCAGTTACCCCCGGGAGTTCCCTGCGCCTAACACCGGGGAGCTGTTTTTT | CASSYPREFPAPNTGELFF
NA | TRBJ2-7 | 13 | NA | TRBV4-3 | TGCGCCAGCAGCCGACAGATGGACTACGAGCAGTACTTC | CASSRQMDYEQYF
medium-sized | TRBJ1-2 | 16 | NA | TRBV7-2 | TGTGCCAGCAGCTTAGTGTACGGGCAGGGATCCTATGGCTACACCTTC | CASSLVYGQGSYGYTF
NA | TRBJ2-7 | 15 | TRBD1 | TRBV2 | TGTGCCAGCAGTGAAGGGACAGGGATCATCTACGAGCAGTACTTC | CASSEGTGIIYEQYF
NA | TRBJ1-4 | 14 | NA | TRBV7-8 | TGTGCCAGCAGCTTGGGTAGGAGGAATGAAAAACTGTTTTTT | CASSLGRRNEKLFF
NA | TRBJ2-1 | 15 | TRBD2 | TRBV11-2 | TGTGCCAGCAGCTCAGGGACTAGCGGGAACAATGAGCAGTTCTTC | CASSSGTSGNNEQFF
once | TRBJ2-5 | 15 | TRBD1 | TRBV5-1 | TGCGCCAGCAGCCCTACTACAGGGGGCCAAGAGACCCAGTACTTC | CASSPTTGGQETQYF
few | TRBJ1-6 | 15 | NA | TRBV7-9 | TGTGCCAGCAGCTTAACAGGGCCGACTAATTCACCCCTCCACTTT | CASSLTGPTNSPLHF
NA | TRBJ2-2 | 15 | TRBD1 | TRBV28 | TGTGCCAGCAGAGCCTCCGGGACAGCCATCGGGGAGCTGTTTTTT | CASRASGTAIGELFF
once | TRBJ1-1 | 13 | NA | TRBV18 | TGTGCCAGCTCACCAGGAACGAACACTGAAGCTTTCTTT | CASSPGTNTEAFF
NA | TRBJ2-7 | 14 | TRBD2 | TRBV6-1 | TGTGCCAGCAGGGATGGGACTAGCGGGAGGGCCCGTAATTTC | CASRDGTSGRARNF
NA | TRBJ1-1 | 14 | NA | TRBV11-3 | TGTGCCAGCAGCCCCCCGTTAGGGAACACTGAAGCTTTCTTT | CASSPPLGNTEAFF
once | TRBJ1-1 | 13 | NA | TRBV25-1 | TGTGCCAGCAGTGCTACAGAGAACACTGAAGCTTTCTTT | CASSATENTEAFF
NA | TRBJ1-6 | 15 | NA | TRBV30 | TGTGCCTGGAGTGTACTGGGTAGGGGGGATTCACCCCTCCACTTT | CAWSVLGRGDSPLHF
NA | TRBJ2-3 | 12 | NA | TRBV7-3 | TGTGCCAGCAGCACAAGCACAGATACGCAGTATTTT | CASSTSTDTQYF
NA | TRBJ2-3 | 15 | TRBD1 | TRBV6-5 | TGTGCCAGCAGTTCACAAGGGACAGTGACAGATACGCAGTATTTT | CASSSQGTVTDTQYF
NA | TRBJ2-1 | 15 | NA | TRBV9 | TGTGCCAGCAGCGTAGGCAGCGGCTCCTACAATGAGCAGTTCTTC | CASSVGSGSYNEQFF
NA | TRBJ1-2 | 14 | NA | TRBV12-1 | TGTGCCAGCAGCTCCGACAGGGGAGTGGGTGGCTACACCTTC | CASSSDRGVGGYTF
NA | TRBJ1-4 | 13 | NA | TRBV27 | TGTGCCAGCAGCGATCACTGGAATGAAAAACTGTTTTTT | CASSDHWNEKLFF
few | TRBJ2-1 | 12 | TRBD2 | TRBV6-4 | TGTGCCAGCAGGGGACTAGCGGGAGACATGATCTTC | CASRGLAGDMIF
NA | TRBJ1-1 | 15 | TRBD1 | TRBV25-1 | TGTGCCAGCAGTCCGAGACAGGGGGGAGGAACTGAAGCTTTCTTT | CASSPRQGGGTEAFF
NA | TRBJ2-3 | 15 | NA | TRBV7-9 | TGTGCCAGCAGCCAGGCGGGGACCCGCACAGATACGCAGTATTTT | CASSQAGTRTDTQYF
NA | TRBJ2-2 | 15 | NA | TRBV14 | TGTGCCAGCAGGAAGGTTCAGGGGAGCACCGGGGAGCTGTTTTTT | CASRKVQGSTGELFF